Listed below are T cell receptor beta chains from one sample, sequenced in a study of cytomegalovirus exposure and HLA in healthy donors. This table comes from immunoSEQ multiplex PCR, and its TCRdb copy is limited to in-frame clones, with some not included. The sample gives about 140,000 clones, 75% to 85% of which show up once; around 3.1% is in the top ten. Sequenced material: PBMCs. These receptors were taken from a female donor in good health and CMV-seronegative. Each CDR3 is given with its conserved first and last residue. Each record gives: clone size, D gene, J gene, V gene, CDR3 protein, CDR3 DNA. D genes are given only for firm matches. Rows give clone size only sometimes, using once, few, many, or a class for an expanded clone.

.	.	TRBJ2-5	TRBV5-8	CASSLGRVGQETQYF	TGTGCCAGCAGCTTGGGACGGGTGGGCCAAGAGACCCAGTACTTC
.	TRBD1	TRBJ2-5	TRBV7-9	CASSQDRVGETQYF	TGTGCCAGCAGCCAAGACAGGGTTGGAGAGACCCAGTACTTC
.	TRBD1	TRBJ2-3	TRBV7-2	CASRQDRGWSDTQYF	TGTGCCAGCCGACAGGACAGGGGTTGGTCAGATACGCAGTATTTT
.	TRBD1	TRBJ1-1	TRBV14	CASSQRGTGVVNTEAFF	TGTGCCAGCAGCCAGCGGGGGACAGGGGTAGTGAACACTGAAGCTTTCTTT
.	.	TRBJ2-1	TRBV28	CASSPGESYNEQFF	TGTGCCAGCAGCCCGGGTGAGTCCTACAATGAGCAGTTCTTC
.	.	TRBJ2-7	TRBV2	CASRVREQYF	TGTGCCAGCAGGGTCCGGGAGCAGTACTTC
.	.	TRBJ1-1	TRBV27	CASSLSPGWSVEAFF	TGTGCCAGCAGTTTAAGTCCAGGGTGGTCGGTTGAAGCTTTCTTT
.	TRBD1	TRBJ2-2	TRBV29-1	CSVVGYRRQGKTGELFF	TGCAGCGTTGTGGGATACAGGCGACAGGGAAAGACCGGGGAGCTGTTTTTT
.	.	TRBJ2-5	TRBV29-1	CSVVLVATQYF	TGCAGCGTTGTGCTAGTAGCGACCCAGTACTTC
.	.	TRBJ2-5	TRBV2	CASILTTQETQYF	TGTGCCAGCATTCTGACAACCCAAGAGACCCAGTACTTC
.	.	TRBJ1-2	TRBV4-1	CASSQGTLGYTF	TGCGCCAGCAGCCAAGGGACACTCGGCTACACCTTC
.	.	TRBJ2-1	TRBV7-8	CASSYRGDYNEQFF	TGTGCCAGCAGCTACCGGGGTGACTACAATGAGCAGTTCTTC
few	.	TRBJ2-2	TRBV7-9	CASSFPWTAENTGELFF	TGTGCCAGCAGTTTCCCCTGGACAGCGGAGAACACCGGGGAGCTGTTTTTT
few	.	TRBJ1-1	TRBV4-1	CASSQDKEDWNTEAFF	TGCGCCAGCAGCCAAGATAAAGAAGACTGGAACACTGAAGCTTTCTTT
.	.	TRBJ2-5	TRBV5-4	CASSLGGVGTQYF	TGTGCCAGCAGCTTGGGTGGAGTTGGGACCCAGTACTTC
.	TRBD1	TRBJ2-7	TRBV30	CAWSSGGLAYEQYF	TGTGCCTGGAGCTCAGGGGGCCTAGCCTACGAGCAGTACTTC
.	.	TRBJ1-1	TRBV2	CASSERGHFSAEAFF	TGTGCCAGCAGTGAAAGGGGACATTTCTCCGCTGAAGCTTTCTTT
many	.	TRBJ1-1	TRBV19	CASSIGRDIVVAFF	TGTGCCAGTAGTATAGGAAGGGACATCGTCGTTGCTTTCTTT
few	TRBD2	TRBJ2-1	TRBV7-2	CASSPTSGRGSEQFF	TGTGCCAGCAGCCCCACTAGCGGGAGGGGGAGTGAGCAGTTCTTC
.	TRBD2	TRBJ2-4	TRBV7-6	CASSQREGGIQYF	TGTGCCAGCAGCCAGCGGGAGGGAGGCATTCAGTACTTC
.	TRBD1	TRBJ2-6	TRBV28	CASSHQGQLSGANVLTF	TGTGCCAGCAGTCATCAGGGACAGCTCTCTGGGGCCAACGTCCTGACTTTC
.	.	TRBJ1-2	TRBV11-2	CASSLERNGYTF	TGTGCCAGCAGCTTAGAGAGGAATGGCTACACCTTC
.	TRBD1	TRBJ2-3	TRBV28	CASSDRGLSTDTQYF	TGTGCCAGCAGTGACAGGGGGCTTAGCACAGATACGCAGTATTTT
.	.	TRBJ1-6	TRBV5-1	CASSLELVDSPLHF	TGCGCCAGCAGCTTGGAACTGGTCGATTCACCCCTCCACTTT
.	TRBD2	TRBJ2-2	TRBV7-7	CASSLAGPGELFF	TGTGCTAGCAGCTTAGCGGGGCCCGGGGAGCTGTTTTTT
.	.	TRBJ2-1	TRBV28	CASRLGHEQFF	TGTGCCAGCAGACTGGGCCATGAGCAGTTCTTC
few	TRBD1	TRBJ2-2	TRBV7-7	CASSLGGPRNTGELFF	TGTGCTAGCAGCTTAGGGGGCCCGCGAAACACCGGGGAGCTGTTTTTT
few	.	TRBJ1-1	TRBV7-9	CASSKSGTEAFF	TGTGCCAGCAGCAAGTCGGGAACTGAAGCTTTCTTT
few	TRBD2	TRBJ2-2	TRBV2	CASSEIPSGEAGELFF	TGTGCCAGCAGTGAAATCCCCAGCGGGGAAGCCGGGGAGCTGTTTTTT
.	TRBD1	TRBJ1-6	TRBV6-6	CASSYRGQAGGSPLHF	TGTGCCAGCAGTTACCGGGGTCAGGCAGGGGGCTCACCCCTCCACTTT